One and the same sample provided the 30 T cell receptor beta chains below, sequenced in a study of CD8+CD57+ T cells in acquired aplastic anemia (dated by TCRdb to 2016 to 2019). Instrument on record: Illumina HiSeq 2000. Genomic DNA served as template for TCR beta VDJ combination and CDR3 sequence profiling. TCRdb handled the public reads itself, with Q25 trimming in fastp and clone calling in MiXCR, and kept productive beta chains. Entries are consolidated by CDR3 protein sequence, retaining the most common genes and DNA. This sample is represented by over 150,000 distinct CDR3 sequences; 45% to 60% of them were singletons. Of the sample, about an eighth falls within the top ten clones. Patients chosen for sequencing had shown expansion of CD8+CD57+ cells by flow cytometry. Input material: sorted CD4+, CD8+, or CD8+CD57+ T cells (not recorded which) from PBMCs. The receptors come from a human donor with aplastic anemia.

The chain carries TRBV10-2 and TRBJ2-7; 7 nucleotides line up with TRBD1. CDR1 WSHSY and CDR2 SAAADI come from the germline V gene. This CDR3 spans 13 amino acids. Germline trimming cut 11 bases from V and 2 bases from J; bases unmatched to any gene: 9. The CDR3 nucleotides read TGCGCCGTTCGGGACAGCTTCCCCTACGAGCAGTACTTC. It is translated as CAVRDSFPYEQYF.

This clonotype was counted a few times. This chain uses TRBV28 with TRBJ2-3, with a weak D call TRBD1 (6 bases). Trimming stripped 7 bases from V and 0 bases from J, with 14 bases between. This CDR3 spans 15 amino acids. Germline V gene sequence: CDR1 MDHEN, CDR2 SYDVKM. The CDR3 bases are TGTGCCAGCATTAAAGGGGGTGCGAGCACAGATACGCAGTATTTT. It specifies CASIKGGASTDTQYF.

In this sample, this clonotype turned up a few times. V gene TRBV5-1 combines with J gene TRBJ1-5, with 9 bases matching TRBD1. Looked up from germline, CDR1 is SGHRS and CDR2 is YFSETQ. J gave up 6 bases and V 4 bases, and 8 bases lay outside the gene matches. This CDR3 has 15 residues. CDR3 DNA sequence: TGCGCCAGCAGCCCGACGACAGGGGGAGGTCAGCCCCAGCATTTT. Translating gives CASSPTTGGGQPQHF.

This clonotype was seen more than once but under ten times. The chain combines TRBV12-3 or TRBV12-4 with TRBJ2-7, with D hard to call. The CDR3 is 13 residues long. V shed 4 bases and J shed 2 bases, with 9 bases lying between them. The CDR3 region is CASSSTVTYEQYF. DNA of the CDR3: TGTGCCAGCAGTTCCACAGTCACCTACGAGCAGTACTTC.

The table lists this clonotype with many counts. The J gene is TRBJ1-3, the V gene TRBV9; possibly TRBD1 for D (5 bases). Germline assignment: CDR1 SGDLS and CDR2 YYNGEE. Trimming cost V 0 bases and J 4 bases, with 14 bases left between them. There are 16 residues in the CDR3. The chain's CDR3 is CASSVELGHPGNTIYF. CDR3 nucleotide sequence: TGTGCCAGCAGCGTAGAATTGGGGCATCCAGGAAACACCATATATTTT.

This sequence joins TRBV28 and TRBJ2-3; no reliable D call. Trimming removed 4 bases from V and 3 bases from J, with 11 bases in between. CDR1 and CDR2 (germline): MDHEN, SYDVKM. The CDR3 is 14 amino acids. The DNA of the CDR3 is TGTGCCAGCAGTTCCCAAATAGCTACAGATACGCAGTATTTT. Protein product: CASSSQIATDTQYF.

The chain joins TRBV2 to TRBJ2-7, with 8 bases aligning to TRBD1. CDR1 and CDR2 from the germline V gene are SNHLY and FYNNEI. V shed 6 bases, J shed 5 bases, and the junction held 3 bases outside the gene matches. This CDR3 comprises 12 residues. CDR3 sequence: CASRQGQDEQYF. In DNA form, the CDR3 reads TGTGCCAGCAGACAGGGACAGGACGAGCAGTACTTC. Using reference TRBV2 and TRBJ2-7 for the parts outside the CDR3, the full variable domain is EPEVTQTPSHQVTQMGQEVILRCVPISNHLYFYWYRQILGQKVEFLVSFYNNEISEKSEIFDDQFSVERPDGSNFTLKIRSTKLEDSAMYFCASRQGQDEQYFGPGTRLTVT.

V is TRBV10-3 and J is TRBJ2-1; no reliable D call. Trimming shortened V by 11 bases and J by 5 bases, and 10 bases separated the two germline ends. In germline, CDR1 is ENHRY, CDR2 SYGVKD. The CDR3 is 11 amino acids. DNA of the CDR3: TGTGCCCCAAACATAGACAATGAGCAGTTCTTC. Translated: CAPNIDNEQFF.

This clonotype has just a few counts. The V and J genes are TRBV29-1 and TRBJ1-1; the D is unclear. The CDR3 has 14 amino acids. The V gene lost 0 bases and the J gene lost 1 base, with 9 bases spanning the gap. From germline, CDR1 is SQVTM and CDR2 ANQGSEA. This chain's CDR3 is CSVEDLQRNTEAFF. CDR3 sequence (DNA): TGCAGCGTTGAAGATCTCCAACGGAACACTGAAGCTTTCTTT.

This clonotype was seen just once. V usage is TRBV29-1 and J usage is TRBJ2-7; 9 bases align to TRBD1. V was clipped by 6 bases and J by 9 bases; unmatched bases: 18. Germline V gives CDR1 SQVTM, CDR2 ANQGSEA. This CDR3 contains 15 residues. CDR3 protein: CSVDPGQGGLGRQYF. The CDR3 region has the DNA TGCAGCGTCGACCCGGGACAGGGAGGCCTCGGACGGCAGTACTTC.

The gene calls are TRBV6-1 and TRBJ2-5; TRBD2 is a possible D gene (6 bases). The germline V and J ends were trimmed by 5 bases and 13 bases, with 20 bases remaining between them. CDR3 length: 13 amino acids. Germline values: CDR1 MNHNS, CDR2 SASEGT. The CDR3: CASSPTGRGWGYF. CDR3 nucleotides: TGTGCCAGCAGTCCCACCGGACGGGGGTGGGGGTACTTC.

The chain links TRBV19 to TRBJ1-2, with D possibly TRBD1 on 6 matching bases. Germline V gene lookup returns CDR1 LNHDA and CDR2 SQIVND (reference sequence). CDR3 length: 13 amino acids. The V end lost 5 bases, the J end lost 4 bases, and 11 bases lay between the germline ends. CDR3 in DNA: TGTGCCAGTAGTCTACAGGGCTCCTATGGCTACACCTTC. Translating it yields CASSLQGSYGYTF.

The CDR3: CSARGLAVLDEQFF. CDR3 in DNA: TGCAGTGCTAGAGGACTAGCGGTGTTGGACGAGCAGTTCTTC. The chain is built from TRBV20-1 and TRBJ2-1; 9 bases fit TRBD2. J gave up 10 bases and V 1 base, and 8 bases lay outside the gene matches. CDR3 length: 14 residues. The V gene's germline CDR1 is DFQATT and CDR2 SNEGSKA (reference sequence).

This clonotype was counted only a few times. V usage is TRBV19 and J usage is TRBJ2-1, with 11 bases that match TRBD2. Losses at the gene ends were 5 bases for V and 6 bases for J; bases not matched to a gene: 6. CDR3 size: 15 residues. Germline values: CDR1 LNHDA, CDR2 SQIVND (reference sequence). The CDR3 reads CASSEVAGGPNEQFF. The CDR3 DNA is TGTGCCAGTAGTGAGGTAGCGGGGGGGCCCAATGAGCAGTTCTTC. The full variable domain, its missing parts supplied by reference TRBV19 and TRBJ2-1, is DGGITQSPKYLFRKEGQNVTLSCEQNLNHDAMYWYRQDPGQGLRLIYYSQIVNDFQKGDIAEGYSVSREKKESFPLTVTSAQKNPTAFYLCASSEVAGGPNEQFFGPGTRLTVL.

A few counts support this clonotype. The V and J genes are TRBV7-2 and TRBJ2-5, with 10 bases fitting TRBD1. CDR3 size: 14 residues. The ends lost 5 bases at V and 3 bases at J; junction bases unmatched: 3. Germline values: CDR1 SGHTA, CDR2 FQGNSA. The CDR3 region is CASSRDRGEETQYF. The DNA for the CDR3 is TGTGCCAGCAGCCGGGACAGGGGAGAAGAGACCCAGTACTTC.

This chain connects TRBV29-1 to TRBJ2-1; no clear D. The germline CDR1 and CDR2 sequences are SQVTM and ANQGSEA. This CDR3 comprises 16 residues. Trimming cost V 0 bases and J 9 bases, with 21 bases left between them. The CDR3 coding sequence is TGCAGCGTTGAAGAAGTCGCTATTAGCCTAAGCCCTGAGCAGTTCTTC. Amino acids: CSVEEVAISLSPEQFF.

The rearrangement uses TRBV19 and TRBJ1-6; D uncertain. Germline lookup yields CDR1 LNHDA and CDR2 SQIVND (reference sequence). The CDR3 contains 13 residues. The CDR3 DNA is TGTGCTCCCAGCCTGGTGGTCGGTTCACCCCTCCACTTT. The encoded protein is CAPSLVVGSPLHF.

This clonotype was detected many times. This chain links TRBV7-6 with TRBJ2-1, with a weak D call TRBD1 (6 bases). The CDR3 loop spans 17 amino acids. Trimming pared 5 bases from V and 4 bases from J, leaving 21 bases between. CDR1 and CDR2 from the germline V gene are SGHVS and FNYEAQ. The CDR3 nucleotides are TGTGCCAGCAGCCCCGCCCCCGGGACGGACAGATACAATGAGCAGTTCTTC. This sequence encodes CASSPAPGTDRYNEQFF.

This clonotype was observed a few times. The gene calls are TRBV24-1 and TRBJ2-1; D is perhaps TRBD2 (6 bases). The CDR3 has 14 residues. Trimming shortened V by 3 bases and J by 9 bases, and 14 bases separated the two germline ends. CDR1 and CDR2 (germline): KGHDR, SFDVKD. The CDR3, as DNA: TGTGCCACCAGTGATCCCGGGAAAGCGGGTGAGCAGTTCTTC. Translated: CATSDPGKAGEQFF.

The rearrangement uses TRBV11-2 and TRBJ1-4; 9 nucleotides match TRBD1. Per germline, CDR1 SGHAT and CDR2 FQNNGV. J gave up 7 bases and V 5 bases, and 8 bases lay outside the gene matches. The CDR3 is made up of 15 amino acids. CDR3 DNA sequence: TGTGCCAGCAGCATACAGGGGGCGCTTAGTGAAAAACTGTTTTTT. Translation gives CASSIQGALSEKLFF.

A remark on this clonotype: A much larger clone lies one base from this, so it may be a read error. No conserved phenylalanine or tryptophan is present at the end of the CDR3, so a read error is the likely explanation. The CDR3 protein is CASSSGLAGLSSTGELFL. The CDR3 nucleotides read TGCGCCAGCAGCTCGGGACTAGCGGGGCTATCGTCAACCGGGGAGCTGTTTCTT. The chain joins TRBV5-1 to TRBJ2-2; 13 bases are a match to TRBD2. The germline CDR1 and CDR2 sequences are SGHRS and YFSETQ. There are 18 residues in the CDR3. The ends lost 3 bases at V and 5 bases at J; junction bases unmatched: 10.

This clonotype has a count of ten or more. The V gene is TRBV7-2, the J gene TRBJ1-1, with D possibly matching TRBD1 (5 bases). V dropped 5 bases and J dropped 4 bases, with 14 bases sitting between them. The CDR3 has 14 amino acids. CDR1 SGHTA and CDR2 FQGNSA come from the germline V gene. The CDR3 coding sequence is TGTGCCAGCAGCACGAGGGTGGGGGGCACTGAAGCTTTCTTT. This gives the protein CASSTRVGGTEAFF.

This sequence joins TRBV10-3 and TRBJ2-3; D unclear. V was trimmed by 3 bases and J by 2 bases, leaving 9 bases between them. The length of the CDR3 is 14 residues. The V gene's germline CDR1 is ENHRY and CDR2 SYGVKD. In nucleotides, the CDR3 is TGTGCCATCAGTGAACCGGGCTTCACAGATACGCAGTATTTT. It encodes CAISEPGFTDTQYF.

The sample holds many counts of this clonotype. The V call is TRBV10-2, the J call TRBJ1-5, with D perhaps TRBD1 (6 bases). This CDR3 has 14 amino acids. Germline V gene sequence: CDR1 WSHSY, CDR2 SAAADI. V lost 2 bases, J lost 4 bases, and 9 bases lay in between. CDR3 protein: CASSETGTNQPQHF. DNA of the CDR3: TGCGCCAGCAGTGAGACAGGGACGAATCAGCCCCAGCATTTT.

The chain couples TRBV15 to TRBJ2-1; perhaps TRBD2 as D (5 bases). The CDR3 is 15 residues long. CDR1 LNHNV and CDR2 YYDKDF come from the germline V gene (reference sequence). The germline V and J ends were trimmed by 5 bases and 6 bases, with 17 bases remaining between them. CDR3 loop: CATSGSGGRRNEQFF. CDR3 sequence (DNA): TGTGCCACCAGCGGAAGCGGAGGTCGGCGCAATGAGCAGTTCTTC. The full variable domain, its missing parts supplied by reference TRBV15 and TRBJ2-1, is DAMVIQNPRYQVTQFGKPVTLSCSQTLNHNVMYWYQQKSSQAPKLLFHYYDKDFNNEADTPDNFQSRRPNTSFCFLDIRSPGLGDTAMYLCATSGSGGRRNEQFFGPGTRLTVL.

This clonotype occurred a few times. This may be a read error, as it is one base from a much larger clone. The CDR3 protein is CAGSRENEQFF. The CDR3 region has the DNA TGTGCCGGCAGTCGGGAAAACGAGCAGTTCTTC. The chain carries TRBV5-6 and TRBJ2-1; weak D call: TRBD2 (5 bases). Per germline, CDR1 SGHDT and CDR2 YYEEEE. The CDR3 spans 11 residues. Full variable domain (rest looked up from reference TRBV5-6 and TRBJ2-1): DAGVTQSPTHLIKTRGQQVTLRCSPKSGHDTVSWYQQALGQGPQFIFQYYEEEERQRGNFPDRFSGHQFPNYSSELNVNALLLGDSALYLCAGSRENEQFFGPGTRLTVL.

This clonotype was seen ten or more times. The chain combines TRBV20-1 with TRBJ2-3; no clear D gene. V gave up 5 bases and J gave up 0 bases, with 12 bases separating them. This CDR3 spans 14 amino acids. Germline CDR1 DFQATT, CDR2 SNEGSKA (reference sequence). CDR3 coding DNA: TGCAGTGCTTGTGACACGACTAGCACAGATACGCAGTATTTT. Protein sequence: CSACDTTSTDTQYF.

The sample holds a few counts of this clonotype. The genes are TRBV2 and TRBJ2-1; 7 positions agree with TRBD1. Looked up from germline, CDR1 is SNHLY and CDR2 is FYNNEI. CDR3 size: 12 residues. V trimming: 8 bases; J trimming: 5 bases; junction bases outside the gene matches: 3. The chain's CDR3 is CASRDSNNEQFF. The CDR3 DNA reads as TGTGCCAGCCGGGACAGTAACAATGAGCAGTTCTTC.

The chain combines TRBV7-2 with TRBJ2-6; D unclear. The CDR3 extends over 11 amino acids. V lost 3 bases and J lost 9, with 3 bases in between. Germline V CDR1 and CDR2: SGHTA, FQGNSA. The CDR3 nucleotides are TGTGCCAGCAGCTTGGGCAACGTCCTGACTTTC. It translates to CASSLGNVLTF.

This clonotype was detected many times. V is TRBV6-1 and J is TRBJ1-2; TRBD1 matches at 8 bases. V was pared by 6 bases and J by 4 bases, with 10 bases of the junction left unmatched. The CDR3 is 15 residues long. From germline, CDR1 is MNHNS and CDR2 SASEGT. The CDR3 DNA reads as TGTGCCAGCAGGGAGGGGGGACAGGAATTCTATGGCTACACCTTC. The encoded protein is CASREGGQEFYGYTF.